This TCR beta chain comes out of a study of molecular identifiers for immune sequencing clone quantification. Study-wide findings and caveats: The share of molecules held by clones above 20 RNA copies was over 98% in effector cells and under 1% in naive cells.

Listed TCR primers and previously described methods were used for bulk TCR libraries. TCRdb called the PCR reads again in MiXCR, with one record for every CDR3 protein. The profile shows some 680,000 distinct CDR3 sequences, 25% of them singletons. Losses at the gene ends were 6 bases for V and 5 bases for J; bases not matched to a gene: 11. There are 15 residues in the CDR3. Germline V gene lookup returns CDR1 SGHDT and CDR2 YYEEEE. To note about this clonotype: Its antigen is not identified.

The sequenced sample consisted of naive CD8+ T cells from blood, with Jurkat cell RNA spiked in. Subset given: FACS-sorted CD8+CD4-CCR7+CD45RA+ naive T cells. This receptor was identified in a human donor in good health. Some libraries in this study had Jurkat cell RNA spiked in. The chain links TRBV5-6 to TRBJ2-7; 10 bases map to TRBD1. CDR3 region: CASTTTGGVEDEQYF. In DNA, the CDR3 is TGTGCCAGCACCACGACAGGGGGCGTTGAAGACGAGCAGTACTTC. The full variable domain, completed using reference TRBV5-6 and TRBJ2-7, is DAGVTQSPTHLIKTRGQQVTLRCSPKSGHDTVSWYQQALGQGPQFIFQYYEEEERQRGNFPDRFSGHQFPNYSSELNVNALLLGDSALYLCASTTTGGVEDEQYFGPGTRLTVT.